This T cell receptor beta chain was sequenced during a study of shared clonotypes between healthy human individuals (dated by TCRdb to 2018 to 2021). With regard to the full study: A few men and two women, aged 18 to 49 years, made up the cohort. Blood TCR repertoires of roughly five healthy adults were deeply sequenced to estimate repertoire size and the extent of clonotype sharing between individuals. Different laboratories and diverse techniques were used to prepare libraries and sequence TCR repertoires, to increase sequencing depth and limit assay-specific biases. Leukapheresis yielded between about 0.8 and 8.9 billion PBMCs per donor. Per donor, three plates each were used for CD4 naive and CD4 memory, two for CD8 naive, and one for CD8 memory. The paper's findings and limits, for the study overall: Because the study included only a small number of donors, the genetic and exposure-history diversity represented was limited. Sampling was limited to blood, and TCR repertoires in tissue likely differ from TCR repertoires in blood. Higher generation probabilities were observed for clonotypes shared by all four sorted-subset donors than for non-shared clonotypes. Based on pairwise subsampling, the degree of clonotype sharing among donors was expected to be affected by sequencing depth. Incomplete sequencing was indicated by rarefaction of sorted-subset datasets, despite the large sequencing depth. Estimated clonotype richness was generally larger for naive than for memory subsets. About 4.5% of naive CD4, roughly 3.5% of naive CD8, around 2.3% of memory CD4, and about 0.4% of memory CD8 clonotypes were shared across several donors.

Concerning this clone: Its specific antigen is unknown. One base away there is no much larger clone; base qualities are not given.

The CDR3, from cysteine to phenylalanine, totals 14 residues. The sequence is cut down to CDR3 DNA, 42 bases in frame from base 1. Per the germline V gene, KGHSH is the CDR1 and LQKENI is the CDR2. The junction carries 12 bases between V and J, which are trimmed by 6 bases and 3 bases respectively. Using the deep immunoSEQ assay, multiplex PCR amplified TCR CDR3 regions from genomic DNA. Extracted genomic DNA from each cell subset was spread evenly across all wells of several immunoSEQ 96-well plates, with each plate serving as a replicate. Each replicate PCR for sorted subsets received approximately 220 ng genomic DNA, equal to about 30,000 T cell genomes. Purified libraries were quantified with a Qubit 3.0 fluorometer, sized on a Bioanalyzer 2100, and re-quantified with the KAPA Library Quantification kit. Each immunoSEQ 96-well plate was sequenced on its own single-read 150-cycle Illumina NextSeq 550 flow cell. In the source study's methods: The immunoSEQ output contained only junctional sequences without quality scores, so filtering could not match that applied to full-length reads. To assign V/J genes and CDR3, sequences were annotated using PyIR, a Python wrapper for IgBLAST v1.9, with IMGT germline references. Reads were removed for weak V/J assignments (E-value above 1e-6), missing CDR3, stop codons, out-of-frame junctions, or ambiguous translated residues. A V3J clonotype was defined by an identical inferred V gene, J gene, and CDR3 amino acid sequence. To compute the percentage overlap between repertoires, the number of shared unique clonotypes was divided by the size of the smaller repertoire. Richness of each repertoire was evaluated using RTK rarefaction, the Chao1 estimator, and Recon v2.1 estimates of unobserved clonotypes. Generation probabilities for all TCRbeta clonotypes obtained by the gDNA method from a few donors were computed using OLGA. TCRdb provides this immuneACCESS table in a form limited to in-frame rearrangements. Some clones are lacking; in checked studies, under half of them reflect an unresolved V gene, and why the rest are absent is not known. Clone size and V and J calls were adopted from that table, with D and trimming inferred from the DNA. Here the sample has around 1.6 million clones; roughly 98% occur a single time. The ten biggest clones cover 0.4% to 0.55% of the sample.

The donors were healthy, HIV-negative adults who had no recently reported acute infections or vaccinations. Every donor was a Caucasian adult residing in Nashville, Tennessee, USA. Magnetic negative selection was used to enrich CD4+ T cells, after which naive cells were positively selected on CD45RA and the negative fraction became the memory subset. Blood was obtained by leukapheresis, after which PBMCs were separated by Ficoll-Histopaque density gradient centrifugation and cryopreserved in liquid nitrogen vapor phase. Purity and quantity of every magnetically sorted T cell population were checked by analytical flow cytometry. Genomic DNA was isolated from each sorted fraction and quantified by UV absorbance on a Nanodrop 2000c.

This chain is built from TRBV18 and TRBJ1-5; tentative D gene TRBD1, with 6 bases matching. The origin of this receptor is a man aged 30 to 39 in good health. Sequenced input: naive CD4+ T cells sorted from blood. In the paper's terms, the cell subset or site label means: CD45RA+ positively selected. The CDR3 has the sequence CASSATGNNQPQHF. The nucleotides read TGTGCCAGCTCGGCCACAGGGAACAATCAGCCCCAGCATTTT.